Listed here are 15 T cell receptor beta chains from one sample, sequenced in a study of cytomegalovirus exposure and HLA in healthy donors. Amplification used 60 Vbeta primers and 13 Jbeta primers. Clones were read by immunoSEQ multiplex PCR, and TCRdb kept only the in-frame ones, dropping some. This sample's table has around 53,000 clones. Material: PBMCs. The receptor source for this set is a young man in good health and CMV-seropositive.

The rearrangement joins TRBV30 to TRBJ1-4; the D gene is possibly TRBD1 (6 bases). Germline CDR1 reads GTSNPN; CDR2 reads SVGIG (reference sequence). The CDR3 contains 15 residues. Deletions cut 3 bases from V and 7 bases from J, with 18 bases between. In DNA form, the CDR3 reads TGTGCCTGGAGGGGCCCAGGGGTTTTGGGTGAAAAACTGTTTTTT. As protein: CAWRGPGVLGEKLFF. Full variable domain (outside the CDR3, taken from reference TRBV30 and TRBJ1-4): SQTIHQWPATLVQPVGSPLSLECTVEGTSNPNLYWYRQAAGRGLQLLFYSVGIGQISSEVPQNLSASRPQDRQFILSSKKLLLSDSGFYLCAWRGPGVLGEKLFFGSGTQLSVL.

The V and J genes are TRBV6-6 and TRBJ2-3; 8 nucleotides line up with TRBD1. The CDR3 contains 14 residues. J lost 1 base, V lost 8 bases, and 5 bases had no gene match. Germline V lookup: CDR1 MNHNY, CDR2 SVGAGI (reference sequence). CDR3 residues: CASHRDRRTDTQYF. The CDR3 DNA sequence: TGTGCCAGCCACCGGGACAGGCGCACAGATACGCAGTATTTT.

CDR3 protein: CASSPQRAEDTEAFF. DNA for the CDR3: TGTGCCAGCAGCCCCCAAAGGGCGGAGGACACTGAAGCTTTCTTT. The chain carries TRBV21-1 and TRBJ1-1. TRBV21-1 is assigned pseudogene status. The CDR3 has 15 residues.

The CDR3: CASSLSGQSTGELFF. The CDR3 DNA is TGCGCCAGCAGCTTATCCGGACAGAGCACCGGGGAGCTGTTTTTT. The chain employs TRBV5-1 and TRBJ2-2; maybe TRBD1 (6 bases). V lost 2 bases and J 4 bases, leaving 12 bases between the germline ends. This CDR3 region has 15 residues. Germline V CDR1 and CDR2: SGHRS, YFSETQ.

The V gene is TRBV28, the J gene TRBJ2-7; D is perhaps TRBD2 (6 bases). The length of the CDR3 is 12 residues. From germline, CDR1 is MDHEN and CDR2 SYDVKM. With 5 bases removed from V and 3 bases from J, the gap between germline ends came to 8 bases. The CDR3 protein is CASSRAGYEQYF. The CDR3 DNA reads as TGTGCCAGCAGTAGAGCGGGCTACGAGCAGTACTTC.

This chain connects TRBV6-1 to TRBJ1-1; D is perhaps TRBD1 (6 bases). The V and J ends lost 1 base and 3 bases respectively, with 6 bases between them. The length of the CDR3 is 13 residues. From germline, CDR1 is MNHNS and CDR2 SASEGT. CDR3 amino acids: CASSEDRDTEAFF. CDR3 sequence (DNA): TGTGCCAGCAGTGAAGACAGGGACACTGAAGCTTTCTTT.

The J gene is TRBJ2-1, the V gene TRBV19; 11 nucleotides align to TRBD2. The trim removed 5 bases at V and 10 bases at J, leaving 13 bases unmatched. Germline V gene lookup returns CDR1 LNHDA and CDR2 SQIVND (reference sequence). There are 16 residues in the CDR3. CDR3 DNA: TGTGCCAGTAGTCGTAAGACTAGCGGGACCTTAAGGGAGCAGTTCTTC. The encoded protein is CASSRKTSGTLREQFF.

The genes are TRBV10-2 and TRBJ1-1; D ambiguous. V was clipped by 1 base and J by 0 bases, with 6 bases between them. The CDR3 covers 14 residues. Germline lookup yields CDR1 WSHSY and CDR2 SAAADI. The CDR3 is CASSEFGVNTEAFF. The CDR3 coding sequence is TGCGCCAGCAGTGAGTTTGGAGTGAACACTGAAGCTTTCTTT.

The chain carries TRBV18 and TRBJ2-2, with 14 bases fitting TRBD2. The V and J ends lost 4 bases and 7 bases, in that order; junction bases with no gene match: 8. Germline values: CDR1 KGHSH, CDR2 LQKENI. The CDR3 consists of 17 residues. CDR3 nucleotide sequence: TGTGCCAGCTCACGACAAGGACTAGCGGGAGGCATCGGGGAGCTGTTTTTT. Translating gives CASSRQGLAGGIGELFF.

The CDR3: CASSLETSAYEQYF. The CDR3 bases are TGTGCCAGCAGCTTAGAGACTAGCGCTTACGAGCAGTACTTC. The chain carries TRBV13 and TRBJ2-5; 8 bases match TRBD2. The J call may be incorrect, as the DNA end agrees better with TRBJ2-7. Germline CDR1 is PRHDT and CDR2 is FYEKMQ (reference sequence). The length of the CDR3 is 14 residues.

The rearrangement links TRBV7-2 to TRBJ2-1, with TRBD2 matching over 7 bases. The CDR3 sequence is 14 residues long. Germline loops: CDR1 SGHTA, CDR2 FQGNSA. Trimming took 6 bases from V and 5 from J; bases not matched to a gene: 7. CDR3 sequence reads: CASSGAGFHNEQFF. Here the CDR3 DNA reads TGTGCCAGCAGTGGAGCGGGGTTTCACAATGAGCAGTTCTTC. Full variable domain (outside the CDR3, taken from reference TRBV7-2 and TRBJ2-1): GAGVSQSPSNKVTEKGKDVELRCDPISGHTALYWYRQSLGQGLEFLIYFQGNSAPDKSGLPSDRFSAERTGGSVSTLTIQRTQQEDSAVYLCASSGAGFHNEQFFGPGTRLTVL.

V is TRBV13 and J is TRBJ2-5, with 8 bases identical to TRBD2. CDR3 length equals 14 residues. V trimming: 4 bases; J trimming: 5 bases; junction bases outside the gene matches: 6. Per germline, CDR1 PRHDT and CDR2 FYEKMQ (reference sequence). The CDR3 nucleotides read TGTGCCAGCAGCTCCTGGACTAGCCAGGAGACCCAGTACTTC. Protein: CASSSWTSQETQYF. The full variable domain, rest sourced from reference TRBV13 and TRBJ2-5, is AAGVIQSPRHLIKEKRETATLKCYPIPRHDTVYWYQQGPGQDPQFLISFYEKMQSDKGSIPDRFSAQQFSDYHSELNMSSLELGDSALYFCASSSWTSQETQYFGPGTRLLVL.

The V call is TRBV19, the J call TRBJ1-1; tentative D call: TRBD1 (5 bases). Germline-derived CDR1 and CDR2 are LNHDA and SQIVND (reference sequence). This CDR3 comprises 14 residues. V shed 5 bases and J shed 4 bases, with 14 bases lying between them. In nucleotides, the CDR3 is TGTGCCAGTAGTTTCAGGGAGGGAGGCACTGAAGCTTTCTTT. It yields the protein CASSFREGGTEAFF.

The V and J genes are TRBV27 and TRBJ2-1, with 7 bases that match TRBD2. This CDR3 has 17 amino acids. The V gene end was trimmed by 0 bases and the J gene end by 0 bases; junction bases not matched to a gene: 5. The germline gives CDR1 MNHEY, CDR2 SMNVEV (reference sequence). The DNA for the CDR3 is TGTGCCAGCAGTTTATCGATGGCGGGAGACTCCTACAATGAGCAGTTCTTC. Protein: CASSLSMAGDSYNEQFF.

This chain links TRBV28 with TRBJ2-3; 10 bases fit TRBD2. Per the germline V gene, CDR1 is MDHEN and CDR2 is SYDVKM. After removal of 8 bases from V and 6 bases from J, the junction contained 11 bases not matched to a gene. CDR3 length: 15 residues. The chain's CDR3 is CASEEAGGPYDTQYF. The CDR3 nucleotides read TGTGCCAGCGAGGAAGCGGGAGGGCCTTATGATACGCAGTATTTT.